This T cell receptor (beta chain) was captured by sequencing in a study of T cell repertoires in cytomegalovirus infection. Overall study context: From public TCR beta signatures came an indication of both CMV infection and matching HLA type.

In the case of this clonotype: Its antigen is undetermined.

TCRdb fed the reads into MiXCR, producing one record per CDR3 protein. The sample has tens of thousands of distinct CDR3 sequences; approximately 20% are singletons. The CDR3 spans 13 residues. Germline CDR1 is SGHNT and CDR2 is YYREEE (reference sequence). V was trimmed by 4 bases and J by 9 bases, leaving 14 bases between them. Regarding the study as a whole: Dominant in the ex vivo response were TCR beta clonotypes restricted by HLA-C and specific for CMV. Totalled public TCR beta family frequency picked out people who carried CMV plus the relevant HLA.

The chain combines TRBV5-4 with TRBJ2-1, with D maybe TRBD2 (6 bases). Input material: PBMCs, sequenced either directly or after in vitro stimulation (not recorded which). The clonotype was recovered from a human donor in good health (CMV status not recorded). Some clones in this sample may be carry-over from other donors' samples. CDR3 DNA sequence: TGTGCCAGCAGCCCTACTACCGGGGGTGAGCAGTTCTTC. Amino acids: CASSPTTGGEQFF.